What follows describes a single TCR beta chain. These data are taken from a study of CD8 T cells in Susac syndrome. Reverse transcription of roughly 0.45 to 1 ug RNA used random hexamers. TCRdb reprocessed the immunoSEQ multiplex PCR reads with MiXCR, giving one entry per CDR3 protein. The sample lists 200,000 to 250,000 distinct CDR3 sequences; roughly 92% were seen once. Per the germline V gene, CDR1 is SNHLY and CDR2 is FYNNEI. V lost 4 bases to trimming and J lost 6 bases, with 13 bases between them. The CDR3 covers 14 residues. The gene calls are TRBV2 and TRBJ2-1, with a weak D call TRBD2 (6 bases). The receptor was isolated from a human donor with multiple sclerosis. Source material: CD8+ T cells from PBMCs. CDR3 coding DNA: TGTGCCAGCAGTGGGGGAGGCAGCGGCAATGAGCAGTTCTTC. Encoded protein: CASSGGGSGNEQFF.